The 27 T cell receptor beta chains in this list originate from one sample, sequenced in a study of blood T cell repertoires in COVID-19. Profiled with immunoSEQ multiplex PCR; TCRdb holds only in-frame clones, not every one. The data contain some 250,000 clones, about 82% of them singletons. The sequenced sample was peripheral blood. The receptors shown here come from a man older than 75 with acute or convalescent COVID-19.

This chain joins TRBV15 and TRBJ2-3; 13 bases agree with TRBD2. The germline V gene encodes CDR1 LNHNV and CDR2 YYDKDF (reference sequence). The CDR3 length is 18 residues. J lost 6 bases, V lost 2 bases, and 11 bases had no gene match. CDR3 in amino acids: CATSRSKLAGGPKDTQYF. The CDR3 DNA follows: TGTGCCACCAGCAGATCCAAACTAGCGGGGGGGCCAAAGGATACGCAGTATTTT.

This clone was picked up one time. The genes are TRBV3-1 (or the pseudogene TRBV3-2) and TRBJ2-2; D gene unclear. Germline-derived CDR1 and CDR2 are LGHDT and YNNKEL (reference sequence). The CDR3 has 14 residues. Between the trimmed V and J ends, which lost 4 bases and 1 base, there was a span of 7 bases. Here the CDR3 reads CASSPSGNTGELFF. The CDR3 coding sequence is TGTGCCAGCAGCCCGAGTGGGAACACCGGGGAGCTGTTTTTT.

The chain couples TRBV5-1 to TRBJ1-1; D perhaps matches TRBD1 (5 bases). Between the trimmed V and J ends, which lost 4 bases and 3 bases, there was a span of 10 bases. The germline V gene encodes CDR1 SGHRS and CDR2 YFSETQ. The length of the CDR3 is 13 residues. The CDR3 DNA sequence: TGCGCCAGCAGCCCCAGGGATCACACTGAAGCTTTCTTT. Translation: CASSPRDHTEAFF.

The chain joins TRBV11-3 to TRBJ2-7, with a weak D call TRBD2 (6 bases). CDR3 length: 13 residues. The germline V gene encodes CDR1 SGHNT and CDR2 YENEEA. V shed 2 bases and J shed 6 bases, with 11 bases lying between them. CDR3 DNA: TGTGCCAGCAGCTTAATTGTGGAGGGCGAGCAGTACTTC. As protein: CASSLIVEGEQYF.

This chain links TRBV2 with TRBJ1-2, with D hard to call. Trimming cost V 5 bases and J 6 bases, with 13 bases left between them. Germline V CDR1 and CDR2: SNHLY, FYNNEI. CDR3 size: 13 residues. CDR3: CASSPNSLDGYTF. Written as DNA, the CDR3 is TGTGCCAGCAGTCCTAACAGCTTAGATGGCTACACCTTC.

This clone was counted between two and nine times. This sample includes further DNA sequences coding for the same CDR3. The V gene is TRBV18, the J gene TRBJ1-2, with a weak D call TRBD1 (5 bases). The V end was cut by 2 bases, the J end by 4 bases, with 8 bases between. The V gene's germline CDR1 is KGHSH and CDR2 LQKENI. CDR3 length equals 13 residues. Here the CDR3 DNA reads TGTGCCAGCTCACCAGGGACTTCCTATGGCTACACCTTC. This gives the protein CASSPGTSYGYTF.

V usage is TRBV5-1 and J usage is TRBJ1-2; the match to TRBD1 covers 10 bases. Germline V CDR1 and CDR2: SGHRS, YFSETQ. The CDR3 is 14 amino acids. V lost 4 bases and J lost 3; bases outside the gene matches: 3. The CDR3 DNA sequence: TGCGCCAGCAGCGGCGGGACAGGGGACTATGGCTACACCTTC. It encodes CASSGGTGDYGYTF.

The rearrangement uses TRBV6-5 and TRBJ1-2, with TRBD1 identical over 10 bases. With 2 bases clipped from V and 4 bases from J, the junction kept 7 bases outside the gene matches. The CDR3 runs 16 residues. Germline V gene data show CDR1 as MNHEY and CDR2 as SVGAGI. As DNA, the CDR3 is TGTGCCAGCAGTTACAAGACAGGGGGCGCTGGCTATGGCTACACCTTC. This codes for CASSYKTGGAGYGYTF.

This chain connects TRBV7-8 to TRBJ1-2; 7 nucleotides line up with TRBD1. V gave up 4 bases and J gave up 8 bases; unmatched junction bases: 10. CDR1 and CDR2 (germline): SGHVS, FQNEAQ. The CDR3 extends over 14 amino acids. In DNA, the CDR3 is TGTGCCAGCAGCTACAGGGGACGCGTTGTCGGCTACACCTTC. This encodes CASSYRGRVVGYTF.

The rearrangement joins TRBV6-2 or TRBV6-3 to TRBJ2-5, with D possibly TRBD2 on 6 matching bases. Germline V gives CDR1 MNHEY, CDR2 SVGEGT. Trimming took 2 bases from V and 7 from J, leaving 23 bases between them. The CDR3 has 17 amino acids. The CDR3 DNA reads as TGTGCCAGCAGTTACGACGGAGGGACCTTCTTAGGCGGGACCCAGTACTTC. Protein product: CASSYDGGTFLGGTQYF.

V and J are TRBV7-2 and TRBJ1-2; tentative D call: TRBD1 (5 bases). The CDR3 contains 14 residues. Trimming cost V 5 bases and J 2 bases, with 12 bases left between them. Germline CDR1 and CDR2: SGHTA and FQGNSA. The CDR3 sequence is CASSVTGTNYGYTF. The DNA of the CDR3 is TGTGCCAGCAGCGTAACAGGAACAAACTATGGCTACACCTTC.

The J gene is TRBJ2-7, the V gene TRBV6-5, with 8 bases that match TRBD1. CDR1 and CDR2 from the germline V gene are MNHEY and SVGAGI. The V and J ends lost 11 bases and 5 bases, in that order; junction bases with no gene match: 11. This CDR3 contains 13 residues. The CDR3 spells CAVKTGAGNEQYF. DNA for the CDR3: TGTGCCGTAAAGACAGGGGCCGGGAACGAGCAGTACTTC.

The gene calls are TRBV28 and TRBJ2-7; a weak D match, TRBD1 (6 bases). The CDR3 consists of 13 residues. V was cut by 5 bases and J by 3 bases, with 11 bases left in between. Germline CDR1 is MDHEN and CDR2 is SYDVKM. The CDR3 sequence: CASSLPGVYEQYF. CDR3 DNA sequence: TGTGCCAGCAGTCTCCCAGGGGTCTACGAGCAGTACTTC.

This clone was seen a few times. The chain recombines TRBV6-1 with TRBJ1-1; no clear D gene. The germline V and J ends were trimmed by 3 bases and 1 base, with 6 bases remaining between them. CDR1 is MNHNS and CDR2 is SASEGT in the germline V gene. The CDR3 runs to 13 residues. The CDR3 loop is CASSDNKNTEAFF. CDR3 DNA: TGTGCCAGCAGTGACAACAAGAACACTGAAGCTTTCTTT.

CDR3 sequence (DNA): TGTGCCAGCAGCCCCAGAATGGACAGGTTTGGGTCCGAGCAGTACTTC. Encoded protein: CASSPRMDRFGSEQYF. V gene TRBV4-2 combines with J gene TRBJ2-7; 7 nucleotides align to TRBD1. The germline V gene has CDR1 LGHNA and CDR2 YNFKEQ. V lost 4 bases and J lost 6; bases outside the gene matches: 15. This CDR3 spans 16 amino acids.

This chain uses TRBV5-1 with TRBJ1-1; weak D call: TRBD1 (6 bases). This CDR3 has 16 residues. V was clipped by 4 bases and J by 3 bases, with 19 bases between them. Germline V gives CDR1 SGHRS, CDR2 YFSETQ. The CDR3 protein is CASSPVGGGTDTEAFF. The CDR3 bases are TGCGCCAGCAGCCCGGTAGGGGGGGGAACGGACACTGAAGCTTTCTTT.

J is TRBJ1-3 and V is TRBV18; perhaps TRBD1 as D (6 bases). Looked up from germline, CDR1 is KGHSH and CDR2 is LQKENI. The length of the CDR3 is 16 residues. Trimming took 4 bases from V and 1 from J, leaving 14 bases between them. CDR3: CASSLRGDRSGNTIYF. CDR3 bases: TGTGCCAGCTCACTCAGGGGCGATAGGTCTGGAAACACCATATATTTT.

This chain's CDR3 is CSVGPQQDTQYF. The CDR3 DNA sequence: TGCAGCGTGGGGCCCCAGCAAGATACGCAGTATTTT. The chain couples TRBV29-1 to TRBJ2-3, with TRBD1 as a possible D gene (5 bases). The CDR3 runs to 12 residues. Germline V gene data show CDR1 as SQVTM and CDR2 as ANQGSEA. Trimming took 6 bases from V and 5 from J, leaving 12 bases between them.

The J gene is TRBJ1-2, the V gene TRBV7-2, with D unresolved. CDR3 size: 12 residues. The germline V gene has CDR1 SGHTA and CDR2 FQGNSA. Trimming stripped 5 bases from V and 8 bases from J, with 12 bases between. CDR3 nucleotides: TGTGCCAGCAGCCTGGGGAGAGAAGGCTACACCTTC. Protein sequence: CASSLGREGYTF.

V is TRBV27 and J is TRBJ1-5, with D possibly TRBD1 on 5 matching bases. The CDR3 length is 16 residues. V was pared by 7 bases and J by 4 bases, with 20 bases between. Germline values: CDR1 MNHEY, CDR2 SMNVEV (reference sequence). The CDR3 sequence is CASTPRWGTSNQPQHF. The CDR3 DNA reads TGTGCCAGCACTCCTAGATGGGGCACCTCGAATCAGCCCCAGCATTTT.

The rearrangement joins TRBV6-5 to TRBJ2-2, with 9 nucleotides matching TRBD1. Germline values: CDR1 MNHEY, CDR2 SVGAGI. There are 15 residues in the CDR3. V lost 2 bases and J lost 6; bases outside the gene matches: 4. The CDR3 is CASSYPGQGAGELFF. The CDR3 DNA sequence: TGTGCCAGCAGTTACCCGGGACAGGGCGCCGGGGAGCTGTTTTTT.

The rearrangement links TRBV24-1 to TRBJ1-5; D is possibly TRBD1 (5 bases). Between the trimmed V and J ends, which lost 5 bases and 0 bases, there was a span of 7 bases. CDR3 length: 14 residues. The V gene's germline CDR1 is KGHDR and CDR2 SFDVKD. CDR3 residues: CATSGQYSNQPQHF. The CDR3 DNA is TGTGCCACCAGTGGACAGTATAGCAATCAGCCCCAGCATTTT.

V is TRBV29-1 and J is TRBJ2-3; D is unclear. V shed 1 base and J shed 5 bases, with 13 bases lying between them. The CDR3 spans 14 residues. Germline lookup yields CDR1 SQVTM and CDR2 ANQGSEA. CDR3 sequence: CSVEASNLRDTQYF. For the CDR3, the DNA is TGCAGCGTTGAAGCCTCGAACCTGAGAGATACGCAGTATTTT.

The chain employs TRBV3-1 (or the pseudogene TRBV3-2) and TRBJ1-1, with D hard to call. The ends were cut back, 8 bases at V and 5 bases at J, with 12 bases in the middle. From germline, CDR1 is LGHDT and CDR2 YNNKEL (reference sequence). This CDR3 comprises 12 residues. This CDR3 reads CASEGAGTEAFF. The CDR3 DNA reads TGTGCCAGCGAGGGCGCGGGGACTGAAGCTTTCTTT.

The chain uses TRBV4-2 and TRBJ2-5, with 9 bases that match TRBD2. Trimming at V came to 0 bases and at J to 5 bases, leaving 7 bases not matched to a gene. The V gene's germline CDR1 is LGHNA and CDR2 YNFKEQ. The CDR3 is made up of 16 amino acids. CDR3 in DNA: TGTGCCAGCAGCCAAGATAAGCGGGGGGTTGTGGAGACCCAGTACTTC. Amino acids: CASSQDKRGVVETQYF.

The V gene is TRBV6-2 or TRBV6-3, the J gene TRBJ2-1; a possible D gene is TRBD1 (5 bases). The CDR3 has 16 amino acids. Germline lookup yields CDR1 MNHEY and CDR2 SVGEGT. Trimming removed 2 bases from V and 7 bases from J, with 18 bases in between. The CDR3 sequence is CASSYPQGAMGNEQFF. The CDR3 coding sequence is TGTGCCAGCAGTTACCCCCAGGGTGCGATGGGGAATGAGCAGTTCTTC.

The chain is built from TRBV14 and TRBJ1-2, with D unclear. V was clipped by 2 bases and J by 5 bases, with 12 bases between them. CDR1 is SGHDN and CDR2 is FVKESK in the germline V gene. This CDR3 is built from 14 residues. The CDR3 region has the DNA TGTGCCAGCAGCCAAAACCTACTCTCATATGGCTACACCTTC. It specifies CASSQNLLSYGYTF.